The 28 T cell receptor beta chains reported below all come from one sample, sequenced in a study of human T cells and chemical hapten exposure. TCRdb reanalysed the RACE reads using MiXCR and keeps one entry per CDR3 protein. The sample contains about 300,000 distinct CDR3 sequences, around 5% of which appear only once. Sample time point: pre-sensitization, week 0. The treatment is: therapeutic diphenylcyclopropenone sensitization with weekly scalp DPC. Source: whole blood, taken in connection with sensitization to the hapten diphenylcyclopropenone (DPC). The receptors originated from a woman aged 18-29 years with alopecia areata. Some clones in this sample may be carry-over from other donors' samples.

This clonotype was seen only a few times. The chain recombines TRBV7-3 with TRBJ2-7; D unclear. Trimming pared 5 bases from V and 7 bases from J, leaving 15 bases between. Germline assignment: CDR1 SGHTA and CDR2 FQGTGA. The CDR3 runs 13 residues. The CDR3 here is CASSIGPSREQYF. CDR3 sequence (DNA): TGTGCCAGCAGCATAGGGCCGTCTAGAGAGCAGTACTTC.

This clonotype was observed a few times. The chain carries TRBV19 and TRBJ2-4; TRBD2 matches 7 bases. The CDR3 runs to 15 residues. V dropped 6 bases and J dropped 6; count of bases not matched to a gene: 11. Germline V gene data show CDR1 as LNHDA and CDR2 as SQIVND (reference sequence). The DNA for the CDR3 is TGTGCCAGTAGGAAGGGCGGGGGAGCGGGAAACATTCAGTACTTC. This sequence encodes CASRKGGGAGNIQYF.

This clonotype appeared a few times. This chain connects TRBV14 to TRBJ1-6; D is ambiguous. The germline gives CDR1 SGHDN, CDR2 FVKESK. Deletions cut 3 bases from V and 0 bases from J, with 12 bases between. This CDR3 contains 17 residues. The DNA for the CDR3 is TGTGCCAGCAGCCACCCCGCAGCGAGCTCCTATAATTCACCCCTCCACTTT. Translation gives CASSHPAASSYNSPLHF.

This clonotype was observed many times. The genes are TRBV5-1 and TRBJ2-3; no definite D call. The V end lost 3 bases, the J end lost 2 bases, and 10 bases lay between the germline ends. From germline, CDR1 is SGHRS and CDR2 YFSETQ. This CDR3 has 14 residues. CDR3 sequence (DNA): TGCGCCAGCAGCTCCAACGTAGTCACAGATACGCAGTATTTT. This translates into CASSSNVVTDTQYF.

This clonotype showed up just a few times. The rearrangement uses TRBV5-5 and TRBJ2-1; a weak D match, TRBD1 (5 bases). CDR1 is SGHKS and CDR2 is YYEKEE in the germline V gene (reference sequence). Trimming stripped 1 base from V and 0 bases from J, with 11 bases between. The CDR3 sequence is 16 residues long. DNA of the CDR3: TGTGCCAGCAGCTTGCTAGGGGCCTTCTCCTACAATGAGCAGTTCTTC. Translated, it gives CASSLLGAFSYNEQFF.

There are many counts of this clonotype. V gene TRBV7-3 combines with J gene TRBJ2-2; tentative D call: TRBD2 (5 bases). The CDR3 length is 13 residues. With 3 bases removed from V and 6 bases from J, the gap between germline ends came to 8 bases. Germline-derived CDR1 and CDR2 are SGHTA and FQGTGA. The CDR3 DNA is TGTGCCAGCAGCTTGAGGAGGCCCGGGGAGCTGTTTTTT. It is translated as CASSLRRPGELFF.

This clonotype was detected ten times or more. The V and J genes are TRBV7-9 and TRBJ1-2, with 7 nucleotides matching TRBD1. CDR3 length: 13 amino acids. From germline, CDR1 is SEHNR and CDR2 FQNEAQ (reference sequence). V lost 5 bases, J lost 4 bases, and 4 bases stayed unmatched. The CDR3 is CASSPGGSYGYTF. DNA of the CDR3: TGTGCCAGCAGCCCAGGGGGAAGCTATGGCTACACCTTC.

This clonotype was detected many times. The J gene is TRBJ2-2, the V gene TRBV7-9; D is ambiguous. Germline CDR1 and CDR2: SEHNR and FQNEAQ (reference sequence). Trimming took 6 bases from V and 0 from J, leaving 2 bases between them. CDR3 length equals 12 residues. The CDR3 sequence is CASSPNTGELFF. DNA of the CDR3: TGTGCCAGCAGTCCGAACACCGGGGAGCTGTTTTTT.

This clonotype occurred a few times. The V call is TRBV7-9, the J call TRBJ1-2; TRBD1 might be the D (5 bases). The V end was cut by 5 bases, the J end by 0 bases, with 13 bases between. The CDR3 contains 15 residues. CDR1 SEHNR and CDR2 FQNEAQ come from the germline V gene (reference sequence). The DNA for the CDR3 is TGTGCCAGCAGCCAATTGACGACAGCTAACTATGGCTACACCTTC. Translating gives CASSQLTTANYGYTF.

This clonotype was found many times. The rearrangement uses TRBV10-3 and TRBJ2-7; the D is unclear. This CDR3 has 13 amino acids. V was shortened by 6 bases and J by 1 base, with 10 bases between the two germline ends. CDR1 and CDR2 (germline): ENHRY, SYGVKD. The DNA for the CDR3 is TGTGCCATCAGCCTCAGTCAATCCTACGAGCAGTACTTC. Its translation: CAISLSQSYEQYF.

This clonotype was counted many times. This chain uses TRBV29-1 with TRBJ1-1; D gene uncertain. The CDR3 length is 12 residues. The V gene's germline CDR1 is SQVTM and CDR2 ANQGSEA. Trimming took 4 bases from V and 5 from J, leaving 11 bases between them. The chain's CDR3 is CSVVEGETEAFF. The CDR3 bases are TGCAGCGTTGTTGAGGGAGAGACTGAAGCTTTCTTT.

This sequence joins TRBV28 and TRBJ2-3, with 8 bases lining up with TRBD1. J gave up 4 bases and V 5 bases, and 5 bases lay outside the gene matches. Germline V lookup: CDR1 MDHEN, CDR2 SYDVKM. The CDR3 sequence is 14 residues long. The CDR3 sequence: CASSGTGLPDTQYF. CDR3 DNA: TGTGCCAGCAGTGGGACAGGACTGCCAGATACGCAGTATTTT. Together with reference TRBV28 and TRBJ2-3, the CDR3 gives the full variable domain: DVKVTQSSRYLVKRTGEKVFLECVQDMDHENMFWYRQDPGLGLRLIYFSYDVKMKEKGDIPEGYSVSREKKERFSLILESASTNQTSMYLCASSGTGLPDTQYFGPGTRLTVL.

This chain uses TRBV29-1 with TRBJ1-1, with TRBD1 as a possible D gene (5 bases). CDR1 and CDR2 (germline): SQVTM, ANQGSEA. The CDR3 runs 11 residues. Trimming left V 6 bases short and J 1 base short, with 6 bases between. CDR3 in DNA: TGCAGCGTAGGGGAGAACACTGAAGCTTTCTTT. Translation gives CSVGENTEAFF.

V is TRBV5-1 and J is TRBJ1-1; D ambiguous. The germline V gene has CDR1 SGHRS and CDR2 YFSETQ. V lost 0 bases and J 8 bases, leaving 8 bases between the germline ends. The CDR3 contains 12 residues. The CDR3 protein is CASSLGPQEAFF. The DNA for the CDR3 is TGCGCCAGCAGCTTGGGACCACAGGAAGCTTTCTTT.

A few counts support this clonotype. This chain links TRBV7-2 with TRBJ1-1, with a weak D call TRBD1 (6 bases). V shed 2 bases and J shed 5 bases, with 18 bases lying between them. CDR1 is SGHTA, CDR2 FQGNSA, per germline. The CDR3 loop spans 16 amino acids. DNA of the CDR3: TGTGCCAGCAGCTTATACCCGGCAGGGGCCCGGACTGAAGCTTTCTTT. Amino acid sequence: CASSLYPAGARTEAFF.

This clonotype showed up many times. The V and J genes are TRBV3-1 and TRBJ1-4; no clear D gene. Germline values: CDR1 LGHDT, CDR2 YNNKEL (reference sequence). Trimming left V 3 bases short and J 6 bases short, with 11 bases between. The CDR3 has 14 residues. In DNA, the CDR3 is TGTGCCAGCAGCCAGTGGAAAGGATATGAAAAACTGTTTTTT. Its translation is CASSQWKGYEKLFF.

The chain links TRBV4-1 to TRBJ1-1; D not resolved. Trimming left V 1 base short and J 1 base short, with 7 bases between. CDR3 length: 14 amino acids. Germline V gene sequence: CDR1 MGHRA, CDR2 YSYEKL. CDR3 protein: CASSQADGNTEAFF. CDR3 DNA: TGCGCCAGCAGCCAAGCTGACGGGAACACTGAAGCTTTCTTT.

The V and J genes are TRBV5-1 and TRBJ1-4, with TRBD1 identical over 7 bases. CDR1 SGHRS and CDR2 YFSETQ come from the germline V gene. After removal of 4 bases from V and 8 bases from J, the junction contained 11 bases not matched to a gene. This CDR3 has 15 residues. The CDR3 sequence is CASSQGRQGVEKLFF. As DNA, the CDR3 is TGCGCCAGCAGCCAGGGAAGGCAGGGGGTCGAAAAACTGTTTTTT.

The chain has TRBV4-3 and TRBJ2-1, with TRBD2 identical over 8 bases. CDR1 is LGHNA, CDR2 YSLEER, per germline. The CDR3 is made up of 16 amino acids. The ends lost 3 bases at V and 3 bases at J; junction bases unmatched: 7. CDR3 loop: CASSQAGTRVYNEQFF. The CDR3 DNA is TGCGCCAGCAGCCAGGCCGGGACTAGGGTCTACAATGAGCAGTTCTTC.

V usage is TRBV6-6 and J usage is TRBJ1-2; maybe TRBD1 (6 bases). Germline CDR1 is MNHNY and CDR2 is SVGAGI (reference sequence). CDR3 length equals 16 residues. Between the trimmed V and J ends, which lost 6 bases and 4 bases, there was a span of 21 bases. The DNA for the CDR3 is TGTGCCAGCAGCTACCCTGGTAACAGGGTGACCTATGGCTACACCTTC. Protein: CASSYPGNRVTYGYTF.

There are many counts of this clonotype. This chain uses TRBV7-8 with TRBJ1-4; the match to TRBD1 covers 9 bases. CDR3 size: 16 residues. The germline gives CDR1 SGHVS, CDR2 FQNEAQ. Trimming removed 5 bases from V and 1 base from J; junction bases left unmatched: 5. DNA for the CDR3: TGTGCCAGCAGCGCTTACAGGGGGCGAACTAATGAAAAACTGTTTTTT. Encoded protein: CASSAYRGRTNEKLFF.

This clonotype appeared many times. The chain combines TRBV7-9 with TRBJ1-1; D is undetermined. V lost 0 bases to trimming and J lost 1 base, with 6 bases between them. This CDR3 contains 14 residues. CDR1 is SEHNR, CDR2 FQNEAQ, per germline (reference sequence). The CDR3 DNA reads TGTGCCAGCAGCTTAGCGTTGACGAACACTGAAGCTTTCTTT. Translation gives CASSLALTNTEAFF.

The sample holds many counts of this clonotype. The chain links TRBV7-6 to TRBJ1-1; D not certain. V was cut by 3 bases and J by 4 bases, with 9 bases left in between. This CDR3 contains 13 residues. Germline V gene lookup returns CDR1 SGHVS and CDR2 FNYEAQ. In nucleotides, the CDR3 is TGTGCCAGCAGCTTTCAACATGGCACTGAAGCTTTCTTT. This gives the protein CASSFQHGTEAFF.

This clonotype was picked up one time. V usage is TRBV5-1 and J usage is TRBJ2-6; D may correspond to TRBD1 or TRBD2 (5 bases each). V was clipped by 3 bases and J by 0 bases, with 13 bases between them. Germline-derived CDR1 and CDR2 are SGHRS and YFSETQ. This CDR3 is 17 amino acids long. The CDR3 protein is CASSYGTGSSGANVLTF. Written as DNA, the CDR3 is TGCGCCAGCAGCTACGGGACGGGGAGCTCTGGGGCCAACGTCCTGACTTTC.

Notes on this clonotype: Germline and junction disagree at one end, which may indicate a read error. The chain recombines TRBV5-4 with TRBJ2-5, with 13 bases lining up with TRBD2. The CDR3 totals 16 residues. Germline V gene data show CDR1 as SGHNT and CDR2 as YYREEE (reference sequence). The DNA of the CDR3 is TGTGCCAGCAGCCCGGGACTAGCGGGGACAGCAGAGTCCCAGTACTTC. Amino acids: CASSPGLAGTAESQYF.

This clonotype occurred many times. The rearrangement uses TRBV5-1 and TRBJ1-2, with a weak D call TRBD1 (6 bases). Germline CDR1 and CDR2: SGHRS and YFSETQ. This CDR3 has 18 amino acids. With 4 bases removed from V and 2 bases from J, the gap between germline ends came to 24 bases. CDR3 loop: CASSTPSTGIGVNYGYTF. The CDR3 bases are TGCGCCAGCAGCACGCCCTCTACAGGGATTGGGGTCAACTATGGCTACACCTTC.

This clonotype has a count of ten or more. The chain has TRBV10-3 and TRBJ2-3; the D is unclear. This CDR3 is built from 12 residues. Germline values: CDR1 ENHRY, CDR2 SYGVKD. V was cut by 0 bases and J by 5 bases, with 3 bases left in between. CDR3 in DNA: TGTGCCATCAGTGAGTCAGTAGATACGCAGTATTTT. The encoded protein is CAISESVDTQYF.

In its sample, this clonotype was seen many times. As DNA, the CDR3 is TGCGCCAGCAGCCAAGATCGGGGGGCGAGGGAAAAACTGTTTTTT. Its translation: CASSQDRGAREKLFF. The genes are TRBV4-3 and TRBJ1-4, with D possibly TRBD1 on 6 matching bases. V was trimmed by 0 bases and J by 8 bases, leaving 13 bases between them. Germline CDR1 reads LGHNA; CDR2 reads YSLEER. The CDR3 has 15 amino acids.